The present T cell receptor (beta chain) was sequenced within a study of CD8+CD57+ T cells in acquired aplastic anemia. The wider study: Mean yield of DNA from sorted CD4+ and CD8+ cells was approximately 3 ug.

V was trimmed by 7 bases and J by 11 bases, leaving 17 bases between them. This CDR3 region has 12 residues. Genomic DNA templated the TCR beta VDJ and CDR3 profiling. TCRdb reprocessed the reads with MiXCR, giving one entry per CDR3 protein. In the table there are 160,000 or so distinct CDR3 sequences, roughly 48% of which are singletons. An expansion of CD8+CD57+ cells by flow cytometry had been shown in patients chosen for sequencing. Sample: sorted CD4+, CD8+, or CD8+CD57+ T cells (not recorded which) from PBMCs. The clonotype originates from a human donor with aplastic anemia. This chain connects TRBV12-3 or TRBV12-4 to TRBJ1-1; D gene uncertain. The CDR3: CASTTTPGVAFF. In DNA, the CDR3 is TGTGCCAGCACTACTACCCCCGGGGTTGCTTTCTTT.